Shown below are 28 T cell receptor beta chains from a single sample sequenced in a study of CD8 T cells in Susac syndrome. It was with random hexamers that roughly 0.45 to 1 ug RNA was reverse transcribed. TCRdb called the immunoSEQ multiplex PCR reads again in MiXCR, with one record for every CDR3 protein. The sample contains approximately 150,000 distinct CDR3 sequences, around 80% of which appear only once. Sequencing used CD8+ T cells from PBMCs. These receptors all come from a human donor with multiple sclerosis.

This clonotype was found once. This chain joins TRBV5-6 and TRBJ1-1, with D possibly matching TRBD1 (5 bases). V was shortened by 4 bases and J by 1 base, with 14 bases between the two germline ends. The CDR3 sequence is 15 residues long. Germline assignment: CDR1 SGHDT and CDR2 YYEEEE. The CDR3 region has the DNA TGTGCCAGCAGCCCGAAGAACAGGAGGAACACTGAAGCTTTCTTT. Translation: CASSPKNRRNTEAFF.

The rearrangement links TRBV19 to TRBJ1-2, with D possibly matching TRBD1 (5 bases). The germline CDR1 and CDR2 sequences are LNHDA and SQIVND (reference sequence). The CDR3 runs 15 residues. Deletions cut 1 base from V and 8 bases from J, with 17 bases between. The CDR3 region is CASSIGYPGMQGYTF. The CDR3 region has the DNA TGTGCCAGTAGTATAGGGTATCCAGGGATGCAAGGCTACACCTTC.

The chain employs TRBV6-6 and TRBJ2-2, with a weak D call TRBD2 (6 bases). Germline CDR1 reads MNHNY; CDR2 reads SVGAGI (reference sequence). The CDR3 consists of 13 residues. Between the trimmed V and J ends, which lost 8 bases and 0 bases, there was a span of 7 bases. This CDR3 reads CASGGANTGELFF. The CDR3 DNA follows: TGTGCCAGCGGCGGGGCGAACACCGGGGAGCTGTTTTTT.

The rearrangement links TRBV5-8 to TRBJ2-7, with D possibly matching TRBD2 (6 bases). The CDR3 consists of 13 residues. CDR1 is SGHTS and CDR2 is YDEGEE in the germline V gene. V lost 3 bases to trimming and J lost 2 bases, with 9 bases between them. CDR3: CASSSGLPYEQYF. CDR3 nucleotide sequence: TGTGCCAGCAGCTCGGGACTGCCCTACGAGCAGTACTTC.

V and J are TRBV7-8 and TRBJ1-5; no definite D call. Germline assignment: CDR1 SGHVS and CDR2 FQNEAQ. Trimming left V 5 bases short and J 0 bases short, with 11 bases between. The CDR3 has 15 amino acids. The CDR3 DNA reads TGTGCCAGCAGCCAGACTACGAATAGCAATCAGCCCCAGCATTTT. It translates to CASSQTTNSNQPQHF.

The chain recombines TRBV27 with TRBJ2-1, with D unclear. Between the trimmed V and J ends, which lost 3 bases and 1 base, there was a span of 22 bases. CDR3 size: 19 residues. CDR1 is MNHEY, CDR2 SMNVEV, per germline (reference sequence). In DNA, the CDR3 is TGTGCCAGCAGTTTGGGCAAACGGGCCCCATCGCGGTCCTACAATGAGCAGTTCTTC. Translation: CASSLGKRAPSRSYNEQFF.

The chain combines TRBV3-1 with TRBJ1-3; weak D call: TRBD1 (5 bases). The CDR3 totals 18 residues. The V gene's germline CDR1 is LGHDT and CDR2 YNNKEL (reference sequence). V dropped 0 bases and J dropped 0 bases, with 15 bases sitting between them. The CDR3 reads CASSQDAEDIPSGNTIYF. DNA of the CDR3: TGTGCCAGCAGCCAAGATGCCGAGGACATTCCCTCTGGAAACACCATATATTTT.

This clonotype has just one count. The V gene is TRBV7-9, the J gene TRBJ2-1; D not resolved. The CDR3 runs 15 residues. Deletions cut 4 bases from V and 12 bases from J, with 22 bases between. Germline lookup yields CDR1 SEHNR and CDR2 FQNEAQ (reference sequence). The CDR3 here is CASSSGSIIGEVQFF. CDR3 nucleotide sequence: TGTGCCAGCAGCTCCGGTAGTATCATCGGCGAGGTGCAGTTCTTC.

This clonotype was counted a few times. This chain joins TRBV27 and TRBJ2-7; TRBD2 matches 7 bases. After removal of 0 bases from V and 5 bases from J, the junction contained 1 base not matched to a gene. The CDR3 is 13 residues long. The germline CDR1 and CDR2 sequences are MNHEY and SMNVEV (reference sequence). The CDR3 here is CASSLSSGNEQYF. In DNA, the CDR3 is TGTGCCAGCAGTTTATCGAGCGGGAACGAGCAGTACTTC.

This rearrangement joins TRBV30 to TRBJ2-1, with 10 bases identical to TRBD1. The CDR3 has 14 residues. From germline, CDR1 is GTSNPN and CDR2 SVGIG (reference sequence). V dropped 5 bases and J dropped 7; count of bases not matched to a gene: 8. In DNA, the CDR3 is TGTGCCTGGGAAACGGGACAGGGGAGGAATGAGCAGTTCTTC. Residues: CAWETGQGRNEQFF. The variable domain in full, completed from reference TRBV30 and TRBJ2-1, reads SQTIHQWPATLVQPVGSPLSLECTVEGTSNPNLYWYRQAAGRGLQLLFYSVGIGQISSEVPQNLSASRPQDRQFILSSKKLLLSDSGFYLCAWETGQGRNEQFFGPGTRLTVL.

This clonotype was picked up one time. The CDR3 DNA is TGTGCCAGTAGTACCGGGGATCAGAGGTTAGCAGCTTTCTTT. Translation: CASSTGDQRLAAFF. V usage is TRBV19 and J usage is TRBJ1-1; D uncertain. The V gene's germline CDR1 is LNHDA and CDR2 SQIVND (reference sequence). V lost 4 bases and J 10 bases, leaving 19 bases between the germline ends. The CDR3 totals 14 residues.

This clonotype appeared a few times. The chain links TRBV7-3 to TRBJ2-1; D might be TRBD1 or TRBD2, each matching 6 bases. Germline assignment: CDR1 SGHTA and CDR2 FQGTGA. This CDR3 region has 13 residues. V shed 6 bases and J shed 6 bases, with 12 bases lying between them. CDR3 sequence reads: CASSIGGLNEQFF. Written as DNA, the CDR3 is TGTGCCAGCAGTATTGGGGGGCTCAATGAGCAGTTCTTC.

This clonotype was recorded only once. V and J are TRBV2 and TRBJ2-1; weak D call: TRBD2 (5 bases). Deletions cut 8 bases from V and 8 bases from J, with 13 bases between. Germline CDR1 and CDR2: SNHLY and FYNNEI. The CDR3 is 12 residues long. For the CDR3, the DNA is TGTGCCAGCCACGGGATCTTGGATGAGCAGTTCTTC. Its protein product is CASHGILDEQFF. Full variable domain (rest looked up from reference TRBV2 and TRBJ2-1): EPEVTQTPSHQVTQMGQEVILRCVPISNHLYFYWYRQILGQKVEFLVSFYNNEISEKSEIFDDQFSVERPDGSNFTLKIRSTKLEDSAMYFCASHGILDEQFFGPGTRLTVL.

The chain combines TRBV15 with TRBJ2-1, with D possibly TRBD2 on 6 matching bases. Trimming removed 5 bases from V and 7 bases from J, with 12 bases in between. CDR1 LNHNV and CDR2 YYDKDF come from the germline V gene (reference sequence). The CDR3 covers 13 residues. CDR3 sequence: CATSPRGTNEQFF. The CDR3 coding sequence is TGTGCCACCAGCCCACGGGGGACGAATGAGCAGTTCTTC. The variable domain in full, completed from reference TRBV15 and TRBJ2-1, reads DAMVIQNPRYQVTQFGKPVTLSCSQTLNHNVMYWYQQKSSQAPKLLFHYYDKDFNNEADTPDNFQSRRPNTSFCFLDIRSPGLGDTAMYLCATSPRGTNEQFFGPGTRLTVL.

V usage is TRBV9 and J usage is TRBJ2-1; D may be TRBD1 (6 bases). From germline, CDR1 is SGDLS and CDR2 YYNGEE. CDR3 length equals 16 residues. Trimming took 3 bases from V and 8 from J, leaving 21 bases between them. CDR3 DNA: TGTGCCAGCAGCGCCCCGAGGCAGGGGATAGGGGATGAGCAGTTCTTC. This sequence encodes CASSAPRQGIGDEQFF.

The genes are TRBV7-6 and TRBJ2-1; TRBD1 matches at 7 bases. The CDR3 loop spans 19 amino acids. The germline CDR1 and CDR2 sequences are SGHVS and FNYEAQ. V was pared by 2 bases and J by 3 bases, with 16 bases of the junction left unmatched. The CDR3 nucleotides read TGTGCCAGCAGCTTACCCCTCCGGGCTGCGACAGGGCTCTACAATGAGCAGTTCTTC. This sequence encodes CASSLPLRAATGLYNEQFF.

The chain recombines TRBV5-1 with TRBJ2-1; D is uncertain. V lost 0 bases and J 0 bases, leaving 7 bases between the germline ends. The CDR3 is 15 residues long. Germline V gene sequence: CDR1 SGHRS, CDR2 YFSETQ. CDR3 protein: CASSLGSSSYNEQFF. As DNA, the CDR3 is TGCGCCAGCAGCTTGGGTTCCAGCTCCTACAATGAGCAGTTCTTC.

The table lists this clonotype with a few counts. The CDR3 bases are TGTGCCAGTACTCGACAGGTCTTCTATGGCTACACCTTC. This sequence encodes CASTRQVFYGYTF. This chain uses TRBV19 with TRBJ1-2, with D possibly matching TRBD1 (6 bases). CDR1 is LNHDA and CDR2 is SQIVND in the germline V gene (reference sequence). The CDR3 spans 13 residues. V lost 7 bases and J lost 4, with 13 bases in between.

This sequence joins TRBV14 and TRBJ2-7; D gene ambiguous. The CDR3 is made up of 13 amino acids. The V and J ends lost 4 bases and 6 bases respectively, with 13 bases between them. CDR1 is SGHDN, CDR2 FVKESK, per germline. The CDR3 here is CASSLIREGEQYF. In DNA form, the CDR3 reads TGTGCCAGCAGCCTCATAAGGGAAGGCGAGCAGTACTTC. Drawing the rest from reference TRBV14 and TRBJ2-7, the complete variable domain is EAGVTQFPSHSVIEKGQTVTLRCDPISGHDNLYWYRRVMGKEIKFLLHFVKESKQDESGMPNNRFLAERTGGTYSTLKVQPAELEDSGVYFCASSLIREGEQYFGPGTRLTVT.

This clonotype has just one count. The chain recombines TRBV5-1 with TRBJ2-3; the D is unclear. CDR1 is SGHRS and CDR2 is YFSETQ in the germline V gene. This CDR3 contains 15 residues. Trimming left V 1 base short and J 0 bases short, with 9 bases between. The CDR3 DNA follows: TGCGCCAGCAGCTTGATAGGGTATAGCACAGATACGCAGTATTTT. Its translation: CASSLIGYSTDTQYF.

Concerning this clonotype itself: At one end, the junction sequence differs from germline, possibly due to a read error. The J gene is TRBJ2-5, the V gene TRBV7-7, with no clear D. The germline gives CDR1 SSHAT, CDR2 FNYEAQ (reference sequence). The CDR3 extends over 15 amino acids. CDR3 sequence reads: CASSLAPGDQETQYF. Written as DNA, the CDR3 is TGTGCTAGCAGCTTAGCTCCCGGAGACCAAGAGACCCAGTACTTC.

The rearrangement joins TRBV7-9 to TRBJ1-2; the match to TRBD1 covers 8 bases. The germline CDR1 and CDR2 sequences are SEHNR and FQNEAQ (reference sequence). This CDR3 is 15 amino acids long. V lost 3 bases to trimming and J lost 4 bases; unmatched junction nucleotides: 7. CDR3 sequence reads: CASSLDRARAYGYTF. The CDR3 nucleotides are TGTGCCAGCAGCTTGGACAGGGCCCGCGCCTATGGCTACACCTTC.

This clonotype has just one count. The chain is built from TRBV6-5 and TRBJ2-3; D is possibly TRBD1 (6 bases). CDR1 is MNHEY, CDR2 SVGAGI, per germline. With 2 bases removed from V and 0 bases from J, the gap between germline ends came to 15 bases. The CDR3 covers 17 residues. CDR3 DNA: TGTGCCAGCAGTTACGGCATGGGACACCTAAGCACAGATACGCAGTATTTT. Protein: CASSYGMGHLSTDTQYF.

The CDR3 nucleotides are TGTGCCAGCAGCCGCGCCGCCTTTGACTATAATTCACCCCTCCACTTT. Translating gives CASSRAAFDYNSPLHF. This chain links TRBV7-9 with TRBJ1-6; D remains unclear. V was trimmed by 5 bases and J by 3 bases, leaving 14 bases between them. This CDR3 is built from 16 residues. Germline CDR1 is SEHNR and CDR2 is FQNEAQ (reference sequence). Based on the CDR3 plus reference TRBV7-9 and TRBJ1-6, the full variable domain is DTGVSQNPRHKITKRGQNVTFRCDPISEHNRLYWYRQTLGQGPEFLTYFQNEAQLEKSRLLSDRFSAERPKGSFSTLEIQRTEQGDSAMYLCASSRAAFDYNSPLHFGNGTRLTVT.

The genes are TRBV5-5 and TRBJ2-7, with D unclear. CDR1 and CDR2 from the germline V gene are SGHKS and YYEKEE (reference sequence). V lost 0 bases and J lost 3, with 19 bases in between. The CDR3 extends over 17 amino acids. For the CDR3, the DNA is TGTGCCAGCAGCTTGGTCCCCCCCGAATATCATTTCTACGAGCAGTACTTC. Its translation is CASSLVPPEYHFYEQYF.

The chain recombines TRBV2 with TRBJ2-1; 10 bases match TRBD2. V gave up 8 bases and J gave up 7 bases; unmatched junction bases: 5. The germline CDR1 and CDR2 sequences are SNHLY and FYNNEI. The CDR3 covers 13 residues. The CDR3 nucleotides are TGTGCCAGCGATGGACTAGCGGTTAATGAGCAGTTCTTC. Residues: CASDGLAVNEQFF.

This rearrangement joins TRBV7-2 to TRBJ2-3; D is unresolved. Germline V gives CDR1 SGHTA, CDR2 FQGNSA. The CDR3 has 13 amino acids. With 3 bases removed from V and 4 bases from J, the gap between germline ends came to 8 bases. CDR3: CASSFWPADTQYF. CDR3 in DNA: TGTGCCAGCAGCTTTTGGCCGGCAGATACGCAGTATTTT.

J is TRBJ2-7 and V is TRBV30, with D unclear. The length of the CDR3 is 14 residues. Germline CDR1 GTSNPN, CDR2 SVGIG (reference sequence). The V and J ends lost 2 bases and 2 bases respectively, with 13 bases between them. For the CDR3, the DNA is TGTGCCTGGAGTCCTCGACTGAATGCCTACGAGCAGTACGTC. Protein sequence: CAWSPRLNAYEQYV.